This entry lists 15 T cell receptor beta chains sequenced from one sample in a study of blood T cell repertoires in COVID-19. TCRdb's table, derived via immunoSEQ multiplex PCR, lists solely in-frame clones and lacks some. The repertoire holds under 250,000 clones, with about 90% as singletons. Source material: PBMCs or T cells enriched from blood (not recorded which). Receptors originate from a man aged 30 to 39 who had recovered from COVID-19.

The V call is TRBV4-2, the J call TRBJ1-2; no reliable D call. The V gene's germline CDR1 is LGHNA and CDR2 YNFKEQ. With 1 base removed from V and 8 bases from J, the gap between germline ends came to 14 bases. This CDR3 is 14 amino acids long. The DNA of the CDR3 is TGTGCCAGCAGCCAAGGCGTGGGCGTAACAGGCTACACCTTC. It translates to CASSQGVGVTGYTF.

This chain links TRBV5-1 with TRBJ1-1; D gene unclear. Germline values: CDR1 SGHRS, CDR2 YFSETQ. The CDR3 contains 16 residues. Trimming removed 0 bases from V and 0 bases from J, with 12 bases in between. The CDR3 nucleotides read TGCGCCAGCAGCTTGGGTATAACGGTGATGAACACTGAAGCTTTCTTT. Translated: CASSLGITVMNTEAFF.

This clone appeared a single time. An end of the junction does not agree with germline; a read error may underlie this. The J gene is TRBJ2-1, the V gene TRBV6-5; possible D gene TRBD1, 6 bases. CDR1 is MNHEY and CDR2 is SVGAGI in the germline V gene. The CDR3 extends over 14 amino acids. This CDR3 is CASLPAGEPQGRIF. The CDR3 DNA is TGTGCCAGCCTCCCCGCAGGGGAACCACAGGGCAGGATCTTC.

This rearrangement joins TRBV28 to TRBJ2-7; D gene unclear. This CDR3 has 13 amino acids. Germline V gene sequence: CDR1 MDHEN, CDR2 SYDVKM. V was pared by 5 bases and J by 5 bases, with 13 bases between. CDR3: CASSVTALDEQYF. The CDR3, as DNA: TGTGCCAGCAGTGTTACAGCATTGGACGAGCAGTACTTC.

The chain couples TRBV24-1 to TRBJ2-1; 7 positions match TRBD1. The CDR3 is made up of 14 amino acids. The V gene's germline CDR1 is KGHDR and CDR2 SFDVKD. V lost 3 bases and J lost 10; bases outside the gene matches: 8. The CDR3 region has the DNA TGTGCCACCAGTGATCCACCAGGGGGACGGGAGCAGTTCTTC. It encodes CATSDPPGGREQFF.

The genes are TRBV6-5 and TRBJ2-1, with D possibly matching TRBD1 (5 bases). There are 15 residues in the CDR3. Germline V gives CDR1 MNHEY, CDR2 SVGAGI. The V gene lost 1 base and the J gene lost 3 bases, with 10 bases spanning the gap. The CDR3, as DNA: TGTGCCAGCAGTTACTTCCAGGGTAACTACAATGAGCAGTTCTTC. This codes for CASSYFQGNYNEQFF.

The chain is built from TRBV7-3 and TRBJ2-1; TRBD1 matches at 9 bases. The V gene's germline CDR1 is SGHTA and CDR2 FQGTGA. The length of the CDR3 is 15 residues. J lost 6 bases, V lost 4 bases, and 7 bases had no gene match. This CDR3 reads CASSSPGQGTNEQFF. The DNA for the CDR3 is TGTGCCAGCAGCTCACCGGGACAGGGCACCAATGAGCAGTTCTTC.

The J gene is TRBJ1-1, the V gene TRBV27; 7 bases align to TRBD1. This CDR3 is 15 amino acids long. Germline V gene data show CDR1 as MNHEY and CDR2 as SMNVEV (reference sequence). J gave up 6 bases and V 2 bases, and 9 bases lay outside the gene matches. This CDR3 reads CASSLTVGGGAEAFF. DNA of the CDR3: TGTGCCAGCAGTTTAACAGTTGGAGGGGGCGCTGAAGCTTTCTTT.

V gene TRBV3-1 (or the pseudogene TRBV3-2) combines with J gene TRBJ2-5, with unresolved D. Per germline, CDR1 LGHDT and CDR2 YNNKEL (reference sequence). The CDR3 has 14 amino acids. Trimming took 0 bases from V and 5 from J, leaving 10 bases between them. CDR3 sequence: CASSQEPRWETQYF. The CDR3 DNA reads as TGTGCCAGCAGCCAAGAACCTAGGTGGGAGACCCAGTACTTC.

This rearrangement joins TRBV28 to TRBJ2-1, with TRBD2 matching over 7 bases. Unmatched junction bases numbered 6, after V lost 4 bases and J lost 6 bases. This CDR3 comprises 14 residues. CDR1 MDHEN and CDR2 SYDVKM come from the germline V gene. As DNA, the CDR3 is TGTGCCAGCAGTTCCGGCGGGAGTTTCAATGAGCAGTTCTTC. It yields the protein CASSSGGSFNEQFF.

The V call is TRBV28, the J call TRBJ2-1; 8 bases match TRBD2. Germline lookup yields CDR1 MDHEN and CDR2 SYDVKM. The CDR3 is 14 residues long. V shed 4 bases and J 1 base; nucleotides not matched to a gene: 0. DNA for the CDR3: TGTGCCAGCAGTTCGGGGGGGTCCTACAATGAGCAGTTCTTC. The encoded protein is CASSSGGSYNEQFF.

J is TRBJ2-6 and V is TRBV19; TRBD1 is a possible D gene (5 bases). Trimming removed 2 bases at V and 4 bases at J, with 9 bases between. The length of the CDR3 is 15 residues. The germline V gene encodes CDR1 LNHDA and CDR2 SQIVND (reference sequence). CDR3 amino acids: CASSIQGKGANVLTF. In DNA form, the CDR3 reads TGTGCCAGTAGTATACAGGGAAAAGGGGCCAACGTCCTGACTTTC.

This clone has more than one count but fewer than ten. This CDR3 is CASFVGRDRGTGKLFF. The CDR3 DNA follows: TGTGCCAGCTTCGTCGGCCGGGACAGGGGAACGGGAAAACTGTTTTTT. The chain couples TRBV19 to TRBJ1-4; 10 bases line up with TRBD1. Germline trimming cut 9 bases from V and 10 bases from J; bases unmatched to any gene: 17. CDR3 length: 16 residues. Germline V gene lookup returns CDR1 LNHDA and CDR2 SQIVND (reference sequence).

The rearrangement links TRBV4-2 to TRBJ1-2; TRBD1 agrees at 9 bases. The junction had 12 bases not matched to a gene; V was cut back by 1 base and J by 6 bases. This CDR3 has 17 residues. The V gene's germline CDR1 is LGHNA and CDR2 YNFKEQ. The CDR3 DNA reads TGTGCCAGCAGCCAAGCAGTGCTCCGGGACAGGGATAATGGCTACACCTTC. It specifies CASSQAVLRDRDNGYTF.

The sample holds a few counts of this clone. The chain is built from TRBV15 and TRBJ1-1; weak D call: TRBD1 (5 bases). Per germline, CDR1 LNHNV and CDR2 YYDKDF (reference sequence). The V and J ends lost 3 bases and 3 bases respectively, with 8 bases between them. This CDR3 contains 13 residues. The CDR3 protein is CATSSGGDTEAFF. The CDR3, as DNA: TGTGCCACCAGCAGCGGGGGAGACACTGAAGCTTTCTTT. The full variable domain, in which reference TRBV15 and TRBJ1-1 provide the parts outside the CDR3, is DAMVIQNPRYQVTQFGKPVTLSCSQTLNHNVMYWYQQKSSQAPKLLFHYYDKDFNNEADTPDNFQSRRPNTSFCFLDIRSPGLGDTAMYLCATSSGGDTEAFFGQGTRLTVV.